The rows below give T cell receptor beta chains drawn from one sample of a study of blood T cell repertoires in COVID-19. TCRdb keeps only in-frame clones here, not all; method: immunoSEQ multiplex PCR. The top ten hold around 7% of the sample, which has 350,000 or so clones, around 90% seen once. The sequenced sample was peripheral blood. The receptors were gathered from a young man with active or convalescent COVID-19. CDR3s include the opening cysteine and the closing phenylalanine or tryptophan. The D gene is left open where the match is weak. Size tells how often a clone was seen (once, few, many) or the class of an expanded clone, and some rows leave it out.

d_gene	abundance	v_gene	len	j_gene	CDR3aa	CDR3nt
TRBD2	NA	TRBV9	17	TRBJ2-1	CASSVGKGLAVLDEQFF	TGTGCCAGCAGCGTAGGGAAGGGACTAGCGGTTTTAGATGAGCAGTTCTTC
NA	NA	TRBV19	14	TRBJ2-7	CASSNEPNSYEQYF	TGTGCCAGTAGTAACGAGCCTAACTCCTACGAGCAGTACTTC
TRBD2	NA	TRBV7-2	14	TRBJ2-7	CASSWTSGSSEQYF	TGTGCCAGCAGCTGGACTAGCGGGAGCTCCGAGCAGTACTTC
NA	few	TRBV19	14	TRBJ1-6	CASSITSGYSPLHF	TGTGCCAGTAGCATCACCTCAGGTTATTCACCCCTCCACTTT
NA	NA	TRBV6-5	13	TRBJ1-2	CASSSTNTYGYTF	TGTGCCAGCAGCTCGACAAACACCTATGGCTACACCTTC
NA	NA	TRBV6-6	12	TRBJ2-1	CASSYLGYEQFF	TGTGCCAGCAGTTACCTCGGTTATGAGCAGTTCTTC
TRBD2	NA	TRBV5-1	15	TRBJ2-7	CASSPGYLAGYEQYF	TGCGCCAGCAGCCCGGGGTACCTAGCGGGATACGAGCAGTACTTC
TRBD1	NA	TRBV18	14	TRBJ1-2	CASSPQETGVSYTF	TGTGCCAGCTCACCACAGGAGACAGGGGTTAGCTACACCTTC
TRBD2	NA	TRBV5-6	16	TRBJ2-3	CATAFGAGRETDTQYF	TGTGCTACCGCCTTCGGGGCAGGGAGGGAGACAGATACGCAGTATTTT
NA	NA	TRBV11-2	13	TRBJ2-3	CASSLRVTDTQYF	TGTGCCAGCAGCTTGAGGGTGACAGATACGCAGTATTTT
TRBD1	NA	TRBV5-6	16	TRBJ1-6	CASSLTGASYNSPLHF	TGTGCCAGCAGCTTGACAGGGGCTTCCTATAATTCACCCCTCCACTTT
NA	NA	TRBV19	12	TRBJ2-2	CASRETAGELFF	TGTGCCAGTAGGGAGACAGCCGGGGAGCTGTTTTTT
NA	NA	TRBV7-2	14	TRBJ1-5	CASSSRGGNQPQHF	TGTGCCAGCAGCTCGCGGGGTGGCAATCAGCCCCAGCATTTT
NA	NA	TRBV19	12	TRBJ2-7	CASSGASYEQYF	TGTGCCAGTAGTGGTGCGAGCTACGAGCAGTACTTC
TRBD1	NA	TRBV19	16	TRBJ2-3	CASSTDRGYRTDTQYF	TGTGCCAGTAGTACCGACAGGGGGTATCGCACAGATACGCAGTATTTT
NA	NA	TRBV7-9	13	TRBJ2-7	CASSFLQGYEQYF	TGTGCCAGCAGCTTCCTACAGGGTTACGAGCAGTACTTC
TRBD1	NA	TRBV27	16	TRBJ1-2	CASRFTGTGGVYGYTF	TGTGCCAGCAGATTCACCGGGACAGGGGGCGTCTATGGCTACACCTTC
NA	NA	TRBV19	16	TRBJ1-5	CASSRTQGRGNQPQHF	TGTGCCAGTAGCCGGACACAGGGTAGAGGCAATCAGCCCCAGCATTTT
NA	NA	TRBV4-3	18	TRBJ1-1	CASSQDRGVGFRRTEAFF	TGCGCCAGCAGCCAAGATCGGGGGGTTGGGTTTAGAAGGACTGAAGCTTTCTTT
NA	NA	TRBV30	14	TRBJ1-2	CAWSVPPGIYGYTF	TGTGCCTGGAGTGTACCCCCAGGGATCTATGGCTACACCTTC
NA	NA	TRBV12-3/TRBV12-4	13	TRBJ1-1	CASVGRLGTEAFF	TGTGCCAGCGTTGGGCGTTTGGGCACTGAAGCTTTCTTT
NA	few	TRBV18	13	TRBJ2-1	CASSPPTSPEQFF	TGTGCCAGCTCACCCCCGACTAGTCCTGAGCAGTTCTTC
NA	NA	TRBV27	14	TRBJ2-1	CASSPYRGSHEQFF	TGTGCCAGCAGTCCCTATCGGGGTTCGCATGAGCAGTTCTTC
NA	NA	TRBV4-3	17	TRBJ2-7	CASSSQQGTTLSYEQYF	TGCGCCAGCAGCTCCCAACAGGGTACCACCCTCTCCTACGAGCAGTACTTC
NA	NA	TRBV5-5	12	TRBJ2-1	CASSYRSSEQFF	TGTGCCAGCAGCTACAGGTCGAGTGAGCAGTTCTTC
TRBD1	NA	TRBV19	14	TRBJ1-1	CASRPGQMNTEAFF	TGTGCCAGTAGACCGGGACAGATGAACACTGAAGCTTTCTTT
NA	NA	TRBV9	15	TRBJ1-1	CASSVGRSTGTEAFF	TGTGCCAGCAGCGTAGGAAGGAGCACGGGGACTGAAGCTTTCTTT
NA	few	TRBV9	14	TRBJ1-2	CASSVAGPNYGYTF	TGTGCCAGCAGCGTCGCAGGGCCGAACTATGGCTACACCTTC
NA	NA	TRBV6-2/TRBV6-3	15	TRBJ1-1	CASSFTGSWNTEAFF	TGTGCCAGCAGTTTCACAGGGTCGTGGAACACTGAAGCTTTCTTT
NA	NA	TRBV6-2/TRBV6-3	12	TRBJ2-7	CASNPDSREQYF	TGTGCCAGCAACCCAGACAGTCGCGAGCAGTACTTC
NA	NA	TRBV24-1	16	TRBJ1-5	CATSDPTQGPYQPQHF	TGTGCCACCAGTGACCCCACCCAGGGCCCCTATCAGCCCCAGCATTTT
NA	once	TRBV9	13	TRBJ2-3	CASSLRGADTQYF	TGTGCCAGCAGTCTAAGAGGCGCAGATACGCAGTATTTT
TRBD1	NA	TRBV20-1	11	TRBJ1-5	CSATGDQPQHF	TGCAGTGCAACAGGGGATCAGCCCCAGCATTTT
TRBD1	NA	TRBV7-2	14	TRBJ2-7	CASSSGQGAREQYF	TGTGCCAGCAGCTCGGGACAGGGGGCGCGGGAGCAGTACTTC
NA	NA	TRBV6-2/TRBV6-3	14	TRBJ2-7	CASSLAGNSYEQYF	TGTGCCAGCAGTTTGGCAGGGAACTCCTACGAGCAGTACTTC
TRBD2	NA	TRBV4-1	17	TRBJ2-1	CASSQVTLAGGENEQFF	TGCGCCAGCAGCCAAGTAACACTAGCGGGAGGCGAGAATGAGCAGTTCTTC
NA	NA	TRBV30	14	TRBJ2-2	CAWSVGRYTGELFF	TGTGCCTGGAGTGTAGGCAGGTACACCGGGGAGCTGTTTTTT
NA	NA	TRBV27	12	TRBJ1-1	CASSSGGTEAFF	TGTGCCAGCAGTTCGGGTGGGACTGAAGCTTTCTTT
TRBD1	NA	TRBV5-1	17	TRBJ1-2	CASSLDLGTGRLNGYTF	TGCGCCAGCAGCTTGGACTTAGGGACAGGGCGACTTAATGGCTACACCTTC
NA	NA	TRBV6-5	13	TRBJ2-3	CASSYSGRNTQYF	TGTGCCAGCAGTTACTCGGGCAGGAATACGCAGTATTTT
NA	NA	TRBV7-9	16	TRBJ2-7	CASSPLTSRSSYEQYF	TGTGCCAGCAGCCCCCTGACTTCACGGAGCTCCTACGAGCAGTACTTC
NA	NA	TRBV7-3	15	TRBJ2-5	CASSPGGGYQETQYF	TGTGCCAGCAGCCCGGGTGGAGGTTACCAAGAGACCCAGTACTTC
TRBD1	NA	TRBV4-1	13	TRBJ1-2	CASSRGQGSGYTF	TGCGCCAGCAGCCGCGGACAGGGTTCGGGCTACACCTTC